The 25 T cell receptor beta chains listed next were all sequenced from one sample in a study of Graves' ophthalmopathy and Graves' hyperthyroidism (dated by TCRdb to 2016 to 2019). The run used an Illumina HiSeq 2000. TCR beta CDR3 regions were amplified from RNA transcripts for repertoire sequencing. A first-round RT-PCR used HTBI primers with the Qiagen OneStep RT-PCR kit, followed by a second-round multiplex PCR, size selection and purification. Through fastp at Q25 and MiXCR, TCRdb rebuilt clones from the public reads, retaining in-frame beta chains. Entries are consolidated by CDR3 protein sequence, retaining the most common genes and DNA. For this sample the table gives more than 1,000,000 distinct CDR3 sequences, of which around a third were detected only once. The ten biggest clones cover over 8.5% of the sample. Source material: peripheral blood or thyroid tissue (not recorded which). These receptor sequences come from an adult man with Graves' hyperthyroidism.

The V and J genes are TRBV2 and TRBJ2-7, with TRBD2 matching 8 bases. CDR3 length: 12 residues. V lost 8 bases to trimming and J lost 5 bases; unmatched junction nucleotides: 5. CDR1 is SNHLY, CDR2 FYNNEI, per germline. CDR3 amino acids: CASWTGGHEQYF. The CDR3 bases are TGTGCCAGCTGGACGGGGGGGCACGAGCAGTACTTC.

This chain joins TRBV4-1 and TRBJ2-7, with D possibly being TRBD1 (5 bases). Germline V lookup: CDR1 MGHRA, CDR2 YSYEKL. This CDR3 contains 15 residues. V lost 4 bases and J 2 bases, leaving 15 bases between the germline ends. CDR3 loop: CASSPTPGLPYEQYF. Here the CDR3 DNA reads TGCGCCAGCAGCCCAACACCAGGGTTGCCCTACGAGCAGTACTTC.

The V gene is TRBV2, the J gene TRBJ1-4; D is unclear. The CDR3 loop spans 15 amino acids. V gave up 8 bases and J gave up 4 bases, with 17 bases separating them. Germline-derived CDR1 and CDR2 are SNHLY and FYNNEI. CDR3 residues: CASGVALDVNEKLFF. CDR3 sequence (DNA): TGTGCCAGCGGGGTGGCCCTGGATGTTAATGAAAAACTGTTTTTT.

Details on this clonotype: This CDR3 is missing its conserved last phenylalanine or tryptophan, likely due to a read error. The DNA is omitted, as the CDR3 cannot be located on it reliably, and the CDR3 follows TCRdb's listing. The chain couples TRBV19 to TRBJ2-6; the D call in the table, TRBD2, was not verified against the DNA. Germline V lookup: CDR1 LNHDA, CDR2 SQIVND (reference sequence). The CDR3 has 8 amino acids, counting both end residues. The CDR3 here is CASSKGAT.

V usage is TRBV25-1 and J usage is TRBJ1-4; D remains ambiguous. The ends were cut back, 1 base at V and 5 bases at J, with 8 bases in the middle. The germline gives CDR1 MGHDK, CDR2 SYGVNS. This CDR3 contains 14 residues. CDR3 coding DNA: TGTGCCAGCAGTGAATCATCCGGGAATGAAAAACTGTTTTTT. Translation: CASSESSGNEKLFF.

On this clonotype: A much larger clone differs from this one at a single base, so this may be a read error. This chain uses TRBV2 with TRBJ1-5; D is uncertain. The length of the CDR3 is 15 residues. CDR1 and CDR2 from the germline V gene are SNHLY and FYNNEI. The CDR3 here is CTSTAGDNSNQPQHF. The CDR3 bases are TGTACCAGCACCGCAGGAGATAATAGCAATCAGCCCCAGCATTTT.

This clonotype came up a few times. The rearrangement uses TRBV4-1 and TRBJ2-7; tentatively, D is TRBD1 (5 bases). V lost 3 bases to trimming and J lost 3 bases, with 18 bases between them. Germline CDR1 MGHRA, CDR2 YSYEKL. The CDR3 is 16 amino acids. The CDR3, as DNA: TGCGCCAGCAGCCAGGAATTCCAGACAGCGATCTACGAGCAGTACTTC. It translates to CASSQEFQTAIYEQYF.

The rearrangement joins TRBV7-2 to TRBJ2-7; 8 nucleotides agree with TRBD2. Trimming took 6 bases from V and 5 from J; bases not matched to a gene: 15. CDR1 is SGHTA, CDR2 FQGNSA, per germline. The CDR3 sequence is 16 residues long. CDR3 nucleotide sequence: TGTGCCAGCAGTGCTCCTTCGAGCGGGAGTAGGGACGAGCAGTACTTC. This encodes CASSAPSSGSRDEQYF.

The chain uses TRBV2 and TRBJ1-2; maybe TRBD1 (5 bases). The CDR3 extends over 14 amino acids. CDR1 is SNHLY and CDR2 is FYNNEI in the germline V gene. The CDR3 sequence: CASSPRDGDYGYTF. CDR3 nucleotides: TGTGCTAGTTCCCCGAGGGACGGAGACTATGGCTACACCTTC.

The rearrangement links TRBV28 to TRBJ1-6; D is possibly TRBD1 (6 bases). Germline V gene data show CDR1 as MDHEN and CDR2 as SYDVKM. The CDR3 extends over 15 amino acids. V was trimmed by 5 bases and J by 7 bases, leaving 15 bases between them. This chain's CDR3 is CASSGGHVRNSPLHF. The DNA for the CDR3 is TGTGCCAGCAGTGGGGGACACGTTCGGAATTCACCCCTCCACTTT.

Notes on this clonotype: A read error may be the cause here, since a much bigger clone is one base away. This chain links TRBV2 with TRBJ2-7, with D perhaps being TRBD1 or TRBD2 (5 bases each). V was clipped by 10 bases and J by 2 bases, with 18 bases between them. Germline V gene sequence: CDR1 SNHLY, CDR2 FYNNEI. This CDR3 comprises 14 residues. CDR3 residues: CAIRAGDVAYEQYF. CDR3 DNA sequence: TGTGCCATTAGGGCCGGGGACGTCGCCTACGAGCAGTACTTC.

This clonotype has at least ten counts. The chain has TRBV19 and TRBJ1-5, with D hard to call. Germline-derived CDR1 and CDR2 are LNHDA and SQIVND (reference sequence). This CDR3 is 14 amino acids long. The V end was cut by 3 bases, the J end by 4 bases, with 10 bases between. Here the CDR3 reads CASSIMGKNQPQHF. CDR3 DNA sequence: TGTGCCAGTAGTATTATGGGGAAGAATCAGCCCCAGCATTTT. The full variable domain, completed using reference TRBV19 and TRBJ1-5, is DGGITQSPKYLFRKEGQNVTLSCEQNLNHDAMYWYRQDPGQGLRLIYYSQIVNDFQKGDIAEGYSVSREKKESFPLTVTSAQKNPTAFYLCASSIMGKNQPQHFGDGTRLSIL.

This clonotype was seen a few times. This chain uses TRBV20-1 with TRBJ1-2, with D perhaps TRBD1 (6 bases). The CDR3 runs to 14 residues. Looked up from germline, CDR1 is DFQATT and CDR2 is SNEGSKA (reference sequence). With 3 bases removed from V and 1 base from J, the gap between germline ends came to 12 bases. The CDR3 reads CSASLQGLNYGYTF. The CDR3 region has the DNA TGCAGTGCTAGCTTACAGGGCCTTAACTATGGCTACACCTTC.

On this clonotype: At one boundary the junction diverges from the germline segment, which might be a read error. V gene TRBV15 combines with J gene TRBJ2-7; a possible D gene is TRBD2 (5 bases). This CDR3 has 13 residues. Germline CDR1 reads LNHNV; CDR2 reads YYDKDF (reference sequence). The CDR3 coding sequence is TGTGCCACCAGTAGAGGGATGGCCTACGAGCAGTACTTC. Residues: CATSRGMAYEQYF. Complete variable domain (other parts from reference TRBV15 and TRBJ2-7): DAMVIQNPRYQVTQFGKPVTLSCSQTLNHNVMYWYQQKSSQAPKLLFHYYDKDFNNEADTPDNFQSRRPNTSFCFLDIRSPGLGDTAMYLCATSRGMAYEQYFGPGTRLTVT.

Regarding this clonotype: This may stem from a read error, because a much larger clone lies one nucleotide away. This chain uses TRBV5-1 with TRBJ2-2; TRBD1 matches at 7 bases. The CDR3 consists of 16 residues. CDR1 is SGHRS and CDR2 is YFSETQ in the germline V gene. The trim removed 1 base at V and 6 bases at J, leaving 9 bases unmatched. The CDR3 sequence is CASSLFVIQGAGELFF. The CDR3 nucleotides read TGCGCCAGCAGCTTGTTTGTTATCCAGGGGGCCGGGGAGCTGTTTTTT.

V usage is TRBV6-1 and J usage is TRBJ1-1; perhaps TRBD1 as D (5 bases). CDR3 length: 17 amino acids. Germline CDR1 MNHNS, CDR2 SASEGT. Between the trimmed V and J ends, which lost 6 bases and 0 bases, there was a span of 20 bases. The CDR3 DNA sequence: TGTGCCAGCAGCCCCGCCAGGGTCGGGAAGATGAACACTGAAGCTTTCTTT. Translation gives CASSPARVGKMNTEAFF.

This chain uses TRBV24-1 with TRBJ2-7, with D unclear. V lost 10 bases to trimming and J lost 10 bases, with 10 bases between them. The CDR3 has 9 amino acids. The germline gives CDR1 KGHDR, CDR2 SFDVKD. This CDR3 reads CATGTEQYF. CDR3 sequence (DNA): TGTGCCACGGGAACCGAACAGTACTTC.

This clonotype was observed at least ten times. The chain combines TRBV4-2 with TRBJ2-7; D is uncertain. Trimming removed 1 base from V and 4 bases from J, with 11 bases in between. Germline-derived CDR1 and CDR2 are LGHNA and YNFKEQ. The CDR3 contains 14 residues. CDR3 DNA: TGTGCCAGCAGCCAAGCCAGCATTGGTTACGAGCAGTACTTC. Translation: CASSQASIGYEQYF.

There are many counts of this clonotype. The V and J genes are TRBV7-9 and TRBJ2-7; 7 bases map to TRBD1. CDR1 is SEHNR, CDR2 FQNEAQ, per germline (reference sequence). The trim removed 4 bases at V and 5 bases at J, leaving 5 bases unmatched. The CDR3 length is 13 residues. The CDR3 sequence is CASSSTGSHEQYF. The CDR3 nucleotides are TGTGCCAGCAGCTCGACAGGGTCCCACGAGCAGTACTTC.

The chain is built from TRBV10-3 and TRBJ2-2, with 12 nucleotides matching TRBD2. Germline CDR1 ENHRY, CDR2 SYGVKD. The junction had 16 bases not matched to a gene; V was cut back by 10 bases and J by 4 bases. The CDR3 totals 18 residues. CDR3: CASGFGLAGSRGTGELFF. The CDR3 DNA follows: TGTGCCAGCGGTTTTGGACTAGCGGGAAGCCGGGGCACCGGGGAGCTGTTTTTT.

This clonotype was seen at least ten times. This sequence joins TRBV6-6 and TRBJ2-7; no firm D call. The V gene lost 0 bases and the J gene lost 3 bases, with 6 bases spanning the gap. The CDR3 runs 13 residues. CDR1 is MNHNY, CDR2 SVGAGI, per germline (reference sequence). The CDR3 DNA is TGTGCCAGCAGTTACTCGAAGGACTACGAGCAGTACTTC. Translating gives CASSYSKDYEQYF.

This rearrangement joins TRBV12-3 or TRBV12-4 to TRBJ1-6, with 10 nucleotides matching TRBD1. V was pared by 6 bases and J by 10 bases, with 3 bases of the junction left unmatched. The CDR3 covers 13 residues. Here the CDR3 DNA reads TGTGCCAGCAGAGGACAGGGGGAATCACCCCTCCACTTT. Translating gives CASRGQGESPLHF.

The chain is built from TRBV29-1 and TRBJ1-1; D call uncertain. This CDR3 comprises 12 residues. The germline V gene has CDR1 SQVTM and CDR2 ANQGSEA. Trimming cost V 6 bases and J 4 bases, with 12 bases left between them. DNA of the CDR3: TGCAGCGTCGTAGCGCCTACCACTGAAGCTTTCTTT. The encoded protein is CSVVAPTTEAFF.

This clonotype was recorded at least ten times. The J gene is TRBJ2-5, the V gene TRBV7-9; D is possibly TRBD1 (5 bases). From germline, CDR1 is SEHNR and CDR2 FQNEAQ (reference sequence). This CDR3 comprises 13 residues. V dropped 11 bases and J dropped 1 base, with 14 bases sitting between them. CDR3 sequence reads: CAAQAGPQETQYF. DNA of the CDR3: TGTGCCGCACAGGCAGGGCCCCAAGAGACCCAGTACTTC.

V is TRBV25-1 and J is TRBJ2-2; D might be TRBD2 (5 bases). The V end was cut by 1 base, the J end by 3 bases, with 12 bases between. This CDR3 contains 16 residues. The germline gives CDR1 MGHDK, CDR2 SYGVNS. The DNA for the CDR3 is TGTGCCAGCAGTGAATCGGGGTATGGCTACACCGGGGAGCTGTTTTTT. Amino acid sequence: CASSESGYGYTGELFF. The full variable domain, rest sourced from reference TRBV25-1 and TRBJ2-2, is EADIYQTPRYLVIGTGKKITLECSQTMGHDKMYWYQQDPGMELHLIHYSYGVNSTEKGDLSSESTVSRIRTEHFPLTLESARPSHTSQYLCASSESGYGYTGELFFGEGSRLTVL.